This T cell receptor (beta chain) comes out of a study of T cell repertoires in cytomegalovirus infection. Study overall: Used in the study were CMV epitopes, some recently identified and HLA-C-restricted, others well-studied and HLA-B-restricted. Matching HLA type, along with CMV infection, was indicated by public TCR beta signatures.

On this clonotype itself: Its antigen is unidentified.

The CDR3 runs to 19 residues. The junction had 13 bases not matched to a gene; V was cut back by 1 base and J by 0 bases. The germline V gene encodes CDR1 SGHDT and CDR2 YYEEEE. TCRdb independently ran MiXCR on the reads; one entry per CDR3 protein. The sample has 640,000 or so distinct CDR3 sequences, around 30% seen once. Whole-study results and caveats: There were HLA-C-restricted CMV-specific TCR beta clonotypes dominating the ex vivo response.

The chain carries TRBV5-6 and TRBJ1-5; 7 nucleotides agree with TRBD1. This receptor was obtained from a human donor in good health (CMV status not recorded). Some clones in this sample may be carry-over from other donors' samples. The sequenced sample was cultured PBMCs, obtained from culture after CMV antigen stimulation. CDR3 DNA: TGTGCCAGCAGCTTGTCCTTTAGGGGGCAACCTTATAGCAATCAGCCCCAGCATTTT. Its translation is CASSLSFRGQPYSNQPQHF. The full variable domain, in which reference TRBV5-6 and TRBJ1-5 provide the parts outside the CDR3, is DAGVTQSPTHLIKTRGQQVTLRCSPKSGHDTVSWYQQALGQGPQFIFQYYEEEERQRGNFPDRFSGHQFPNYSSELNVNALLLGDSALYLCASSLSFRGQPYSNQPQHFGDGTRLSIL.